The rows below give T cell receptor beta chains drawn from one sample of a study of blood T cell repertoires in COVID-19. The repertoire was sequenced with immunoSEQ multiplex PCR; TCRdb's copy has only in-frame clones and lacks some. This repertoire shows more than 200,000 clones, around 80% found once; its top ten account for over 9.5%. The specimen was peripheral blood. These TCRs come from a woman older than 75 with COVID-19, enrolled during active disease. Each CDR3 is given without its conserved first and last residue. The D gene is left open where the match is weak.

TRBV19	TRBD1	TRBJ2-7	ASSKLGQGYEQY
TRBV24-1	TRBD2	TRBJ2-1	ATSDTGLAGGPVF
TRBV6-2/TRBV6-3	TRBD2	TRBJ2-1	ASSYPLAGGPSNEQF
TRBV5-1	TRBD1	TRBJ1-6	ASSTGQAPNGPLH
TRBV28	-	TRBJ1-1	ASTIPGGRTEAF
TRBV4-1	TRBD1	TRBJ2-2	ASSQDQRTGNTGELF
TRBV5-1	-	TRBJ2-1	ASSLARGDRGAYNEQF
TRBV10-3	-	TRBJ2-2	AISPSGTGELF
TRBV6-1	-	TRBJ2-5	ASSENGGTTQY
TRBV6-5	-	TRBJ1-5	ASSLENYSNQPQH
TRBV5-1	-	TRBJ2-7	ASSLTSTGEQY
TRBV7-9	-	TRBJ1-3	ASSLAAAVGNTIY
TRBV7-2	-	TRBJ1-4	ASSPWGLGEKLF
TRBV6-5	TRBD2	TRBJ2-5	ASSRSGGPQETQY
TRBV11-2	-	TRBJ1-2	ASSSLGSRGGHYGYT
TRBV24-1	-	TRBJ1-4	ATSDSQGSNEKLF
TRBV9	-	TRBJ2-3	ASSVVDGVTDTQY
TRBV28	-	TRBJ1-4	ASGQGRANEKLF
TRBV28	-	TRBJ2-3	ASSSFSILQITDTQY
TRBV9	-	TRBJ1-4	ASSVGQGSGRGNEKLF
TRBV6-5	TRBD2	TRBJ2-3	ASSYSGTSGVTQY
TRBV27	-	TRBJ1-2	ASSLRSGDNGYT
TRBV29-1	-	TRBJ1-5	SVTPEGGGGPQH
TRBV5-1	-	TRBJ2-2	ASSPEGPGELF
TRBV28	-	TRBJ1-6	ASSPDRRPPYNSPLH
TRBV12-3/TRBV12-4	TRBD1	TRBJ2-3	ASSSTGGAQY
TRBV7-2	-	TRBJ1-1	ASELWGGKFEAF
TRBV10-3	TRBD1	TRBJ1-6	AISEPGTGDSPLH
TRBV9	TRBD1	TRBJ1-2	ASSVSPGQGYGYT
TRBV5-6	-	TRBJ1-1	ASSLRDDFMNTEAF
TRBV2	TRBD1	TRBJ2-2	ASSERDRLTGELF
TRBV7-9	-	TRBJ1-5	ASSPPSGGNQPQH
TRBV4-1	TRBD2	TRBJ2-7	ASSQRTSGGTSSYEQY
TRBV30	-	TRBJ2-2	AWSSGALTGELF
TRBV15	TRBD2	TRBJ2-5	ATSRPGLAGVNQETQY
TRBV5-1	-	TRBJ2-1	ASSLAVGGYNEQF
TRBV7-6	TRBD2	TRBJ2-2	ASSLFTTSGGGTGELF
TRBV6-2/TRBV6-3	-	TRBJ1-3	ASSYGQLSGNTIY
TRBV3-1/TRBV3-2	-	TRBJ1-6	ASSPRENSPLH
TRBV10-3	-	TRBJ1-2	AISEPVVNYGYT
TRBV30	TRBD1	TRBJ1-1	AQSRQGSTEAF
TRBV6-4	TRBD1	TRBJ1-2	ASTPTGGNYGYT
TRBV11-2	TRBD2	TRBJ2-2	ASSPRGGRIGTGELF
TRBV28	TRBD1	TRBJ1-5	ASSLRQGHQPQH